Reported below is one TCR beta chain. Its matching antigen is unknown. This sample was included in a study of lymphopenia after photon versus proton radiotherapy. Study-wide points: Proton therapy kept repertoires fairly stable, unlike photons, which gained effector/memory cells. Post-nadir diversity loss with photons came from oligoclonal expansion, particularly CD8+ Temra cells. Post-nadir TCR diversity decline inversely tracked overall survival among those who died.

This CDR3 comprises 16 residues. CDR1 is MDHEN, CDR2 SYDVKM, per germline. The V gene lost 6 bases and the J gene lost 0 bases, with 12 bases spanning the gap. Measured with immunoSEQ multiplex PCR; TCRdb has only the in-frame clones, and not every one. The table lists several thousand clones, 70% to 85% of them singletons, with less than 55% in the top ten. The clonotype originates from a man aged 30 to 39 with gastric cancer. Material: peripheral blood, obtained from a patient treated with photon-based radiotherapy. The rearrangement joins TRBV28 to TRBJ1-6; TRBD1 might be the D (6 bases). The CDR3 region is CASSPQGSSYNSPLHF. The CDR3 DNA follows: TGTGCCAGCAGCCCACAGGGAAGCTCCTATAATTCACCCCTCCACTTT.